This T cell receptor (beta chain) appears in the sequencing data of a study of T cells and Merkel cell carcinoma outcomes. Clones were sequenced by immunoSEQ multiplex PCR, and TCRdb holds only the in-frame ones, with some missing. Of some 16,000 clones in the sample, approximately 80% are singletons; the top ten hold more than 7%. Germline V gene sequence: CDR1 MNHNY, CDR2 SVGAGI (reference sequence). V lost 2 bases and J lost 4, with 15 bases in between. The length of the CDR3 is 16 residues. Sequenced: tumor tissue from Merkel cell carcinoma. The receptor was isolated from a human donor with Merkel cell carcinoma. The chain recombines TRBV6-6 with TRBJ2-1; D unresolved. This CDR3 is CASSYPARLGYNEQFF. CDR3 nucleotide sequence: TGTGCCAGCAGTTACCCGGCTCGGCTAGGATACAATGAGCAGTTCTTC.